The 13 T cell receptor beta chains in this list originate from one sample, sequenced in a study of blood T cell repertoires in COVID-19. Method: immunoSEQ multiplex PCR; TCRdb's copy keeps in-frame clones and lacks some. This sample has fewer than 300,000 clones, with 83% found just once. The sequencing sample was made of peripheral blood. All receptors derive from a woman in her fifties or sixties who had recovered from COVID-19.

The V call is TRBV9, the J call TRBJ2-1; possibly TRBD2 for D (6 bases). V lost 0 bases, J lost 5 bases, and 12 bases lay in between. Germline values: CDR1 SGDLS, CDR2 YYNGEE. CDR3 length equals 15 residues. This CDR3 reads CASSVAAGPNNEQFF. CDR3 nucleotides: TGTGCCAGCAGCGTAGCGGCGGGGCCAAACAATGAGCAGTTCTTC.

The chain recombines TRBV15 with TRBJ1-5, with 7 positions matching TRBD1. In germline, CDR1 is LNHNV, CDR2 YYDKDF (reference sequence). CDR3 length: 15 residues. After removal of 1 base from V and 3 bases from J, the junction contained 3 bases not matched to a gene. The CDR3 loop reads CATSRGQGDNQPQHF. CDR3 DNA: TGTGCCACCAGCAGAGGACAGGGAGACAATCAGCCCCAGCATTTT.

The V and J genes are TRBV28 and TRBJ2-2, with TRBD2 matching 11 bases. This CDR3 is built from 19 residues. Germline CDR1 is MDHEN and CDR2 is SYDVKM. V lost 3 bases to trimming and J lost 6 bases; unmatched junction nucleotides: 15. The CDR3 sequence: CASSFPPGSGRARPGELFF. CDR3 bases: TGTGCCAGCAGTTTCCCCCCCGGTAGCGGGAGGGCCCGCCCCGGGGAGCTGTTTTTT.

V gene TRBV6-5 combines with J gene TRBJ1-6; a possible D gene is TRBD1 (5 bases). Per germline, CDR1 MNHEY and CDR2 SVGAGI. The CDR3 totals 14 residues. V lost 5 bases, J lost 9 bases, and 14 bases lay in between. DNA for the CDR3: TGTGCCAGCAGTCCGACTAGGGGCGGTTCACCCCTCCACTTT. Residues: CASSPTRGGSPLHF.

This chain connects TRBV7-2 to TRBJ2-5; 8 bases agree with TRBD2. With 3 bases clipped from V and 5 bases from J, the junction kept 8 bases outside the gene matches. This CDR3 is 15 amino acids long. Germline V gives CDR1 SGHTA, CDR2 FQGNSA. This CDR3 is CASSFQAGEGETQYF. CDR3 bases: TGTGCCAGCAGCTTTCAAGCGGGAGAGGGGGAGACCCAGTACTTC.

This chain joins TRBV6-2 or TRBV6-3 and TRBJ1-2; no clear D. V lost 0 bases and J lost 3, with 17 bases in between. Germline values: CDR1 MNHEY, CDR2 SVGEGT. The CDR3 loop spans 17 amino acids. The DNA for the CDR3 is TGTGCCAGCAGTTACTCGATGACGACGATGGGCGACTATGGCTACACCTTC. Amino acid sequence: CASSYSMTTMGDYGYTF.

The CDR3 is CASSSSAGNTEAFF. Here the CDR3 DNA reads TGTGCCAGCAGTTCCTCGGCGGGCAACACTGAAGCTTTCTTT. The rearrangement links TRBV27 to TRBJ1-1; no clear D. The CDR3 length is 14 residues. V lost 4 bases, J lost 2 bases, and 11 bases lay in between. Germline CDR1 and CDR2: MNHEY and SMNVEV (reference sequence).

The V call is TRBV21-1, the J call TRBJ1-2; the table assigns TRBD1, which was not confirmed against the DNA. TRBV21-1 is described as a pseudogene. The length of the CDR3 is 10 residues. CDR3 protein: CASNQGSYTF. CDR3 DNA sequence: TGTGCCAGCAACCAGGGAAGCTACACCTTC.

The rearrangement joins TRBV9 to TRBJ2-7; tentatively, D is TRBD2 (5 bases). Trimming stripped 4 bases from V and 5 bases from J, with 16 bases between. Germline V lookup: CDR1 SGDLS, CDR2 YYNGEE. The CDR3 has 14 amino acids. CDR3 nucleotides: TGTGCCAGCAGCCAATCTCAATACGGGGACGAGCAGTACTTC. It encodes CASSQSQYGDEQYF.

This clone was seen once. The chain links TRBV18 to TRBJ1-1; D is unclear. Germline V lookup: CDR1 KGHSH, CDR2 LQKENI. The CDR3 has 14 amino acids. Trimming took off 0 bases at V and 4 bases at J, with 9 bases between the two ends. The CDR3 DNA reads TGTGCCAGCTCACCACCGTCAGTATCCACTGAAGCTTTCTTT. Translated: CASSPPSVSTEAFF.

Of note for this clone: This sample also contains other DNA sequences that code for the same CDR3. The genes are TRBV6-5 and TRBJ2-1; TRBD2 matches at 11 bases. Germline-derived CDR1 and CDR2 are MNHEY and SVGAGI. Trimming at V came to 9 bases and at J to 1 base, leaving 2 bases not matched to a gene. The CDR3 has 14 residues. For the CDR3, the DNA is TGTGCCAGTAGCGGGGGGGTGTCCTACAATGAGCAGTTCTTC. As protein: CASSGGVSYNEQFF.

CDR3 region: CASSSSSGGIAFF. The CDR3 nucleotides read TGCGCCAGCAGCTCCTCTTCAGGGGGTATTGCTTTCTTT. The chain couples TRBV5-1 to TRBJ1-1; 7 nucleotides line up with TRBD1. Germline V gene data show CDR1 as SGHRS and CDR2 as YFSETQ. The CDR3 length is 13 residues. The V gene end was trimmed by 3 bases and the J gene end by 11 bases; junction bases not matched to a gene: 10.

The rearrangement links TRBV7-7 to TRBJ1-4; 7 bases agree with TRBD1. In germline, CDR1 is SSHAT, CDR2 FNYEAQ (reference sequence). V trimming: 5 bases; J trimming: 7 bases; junction bases outside the gene matches: 7. The CDR3 loop spans 14 amino acids. The CDR3 protein is CASSIGTASEKLFF. DNA for the CDR3: TGTGCCAGCAGCATCGGGACAGCCTCTGAAAAACTGTTTTTT.